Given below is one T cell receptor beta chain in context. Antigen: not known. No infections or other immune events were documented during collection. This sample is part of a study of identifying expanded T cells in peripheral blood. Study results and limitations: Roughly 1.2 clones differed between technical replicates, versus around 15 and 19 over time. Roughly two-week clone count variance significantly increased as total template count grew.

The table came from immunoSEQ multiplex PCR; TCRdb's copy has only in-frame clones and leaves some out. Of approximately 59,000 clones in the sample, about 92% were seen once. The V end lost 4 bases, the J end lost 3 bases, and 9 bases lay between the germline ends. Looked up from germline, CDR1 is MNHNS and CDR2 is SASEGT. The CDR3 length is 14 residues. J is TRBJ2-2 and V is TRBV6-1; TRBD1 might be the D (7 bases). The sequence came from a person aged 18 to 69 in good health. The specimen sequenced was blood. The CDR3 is CASSVRGDTGELFF. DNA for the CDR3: TGTGCCAGCAGTGTCAGGGGGGACACCGGGGAGCTGTTTTTT.